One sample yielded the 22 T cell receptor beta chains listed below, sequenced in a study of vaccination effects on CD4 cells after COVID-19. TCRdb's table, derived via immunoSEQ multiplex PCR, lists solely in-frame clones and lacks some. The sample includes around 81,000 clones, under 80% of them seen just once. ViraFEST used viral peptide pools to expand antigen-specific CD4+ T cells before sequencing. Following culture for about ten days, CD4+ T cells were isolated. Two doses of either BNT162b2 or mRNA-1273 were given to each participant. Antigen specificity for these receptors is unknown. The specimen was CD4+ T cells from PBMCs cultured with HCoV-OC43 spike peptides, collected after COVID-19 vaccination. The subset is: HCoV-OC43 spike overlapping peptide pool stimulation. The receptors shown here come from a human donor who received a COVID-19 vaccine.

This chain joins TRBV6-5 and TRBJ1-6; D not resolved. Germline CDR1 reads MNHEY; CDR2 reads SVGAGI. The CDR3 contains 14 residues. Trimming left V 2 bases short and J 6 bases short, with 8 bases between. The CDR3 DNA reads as TGTGCCAGCAGTTACAGGGTGTCTAATTCACCCCTCCACTTT. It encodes CASSYRVSNSPLHF.

The CDR3 region has the DNA TGTGCCAGCTCACCACGAGCAGGGGAGAACACTGAAGCTTTCTTT. Translation: CASSPRAGENTEAFF. The chain carries TRBV18 and TRBJ1-1; possible D gene TRBD1, 6 bases. V was clipped by 1 base and J by 1 base, with 10 bases between them. This CDR3 has 15 residues. CDR1 and CDR2 (germline): KGHSH, LQKENI.

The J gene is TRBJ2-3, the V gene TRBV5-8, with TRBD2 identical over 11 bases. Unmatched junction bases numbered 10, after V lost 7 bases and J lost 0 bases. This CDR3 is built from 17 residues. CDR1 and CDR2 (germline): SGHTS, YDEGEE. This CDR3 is CASPWLAGGPSTDTQYF. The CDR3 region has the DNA TGTGCCAGCCCTTGGCTAGCGGGGGGACCTAGCACAGATACGCAGTATTTT.

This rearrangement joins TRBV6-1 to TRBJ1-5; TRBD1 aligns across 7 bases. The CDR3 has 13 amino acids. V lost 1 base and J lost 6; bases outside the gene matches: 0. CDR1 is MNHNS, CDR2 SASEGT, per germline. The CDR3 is CASSEDRGQPQHF. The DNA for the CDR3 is TGTGCCAGCAGTGAAGACAGGGGTCAGCCCCAGCATTTT.

CDR3 in DNA: TGTGCCAGTAGTTACCGGGACTCCCGAGTGAGGGGCTACACCTTC. Its translation is CASSYRDSRVRGYTF. The gene calls are TRBV19 and TRBJ1-2; tentatively, D is TRBD1 (5 bases). The ends were cut back, 5 bases at V and 8 bases at J, with 21 bases in the middle. Germline V gene sequence: CDR1 LNHDA, CDR2 SQIVND (reference sequence). The CDR3 is 15 residues long.

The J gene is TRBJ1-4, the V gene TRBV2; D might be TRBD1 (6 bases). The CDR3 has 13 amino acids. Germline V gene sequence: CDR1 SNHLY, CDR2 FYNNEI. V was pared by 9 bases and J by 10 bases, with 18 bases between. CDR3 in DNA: TGTGCCAGTGGGGGGGCGGGCGGAGGAAAACTGTTTTTT. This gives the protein CASGGAGGGKLFF.

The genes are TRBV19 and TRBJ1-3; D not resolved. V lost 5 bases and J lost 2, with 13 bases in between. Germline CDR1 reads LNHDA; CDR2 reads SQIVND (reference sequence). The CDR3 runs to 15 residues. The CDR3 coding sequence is TGTGCCAGTAGTCCCGTCGTGAGAACTGGAAACACCATATATTTT. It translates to CASSPVVRTGNTIYF.

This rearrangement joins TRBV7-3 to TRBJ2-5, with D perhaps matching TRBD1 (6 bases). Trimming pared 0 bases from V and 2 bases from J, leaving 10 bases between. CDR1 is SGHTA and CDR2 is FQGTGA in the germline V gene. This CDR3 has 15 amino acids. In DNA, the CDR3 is TGTGCCAGCAGCTTAACGGGGGCCCCACAAGAGACCCAGTACTTC. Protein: CASSLTGAPQETQYF.

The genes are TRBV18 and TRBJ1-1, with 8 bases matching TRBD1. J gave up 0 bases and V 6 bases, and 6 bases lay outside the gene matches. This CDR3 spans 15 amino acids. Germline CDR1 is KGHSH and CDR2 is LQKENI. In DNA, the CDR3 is TGTGCCAGCTCCCTCGGACAGGGAATGAACACTGAAGCTTTCTTT. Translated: CASSLGQGMNTEAFF. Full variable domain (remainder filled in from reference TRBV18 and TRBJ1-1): NAGVMQNPRHLVRRRGQEARLRCSPMKGHSHVYWYRQLPEEGLKFMVYLQKENIIDESGMPKERFSAEFPKEGPSILRIQQVVRGDSAAYFCASSLGQGMNTEAFFGQGTRLTVV.

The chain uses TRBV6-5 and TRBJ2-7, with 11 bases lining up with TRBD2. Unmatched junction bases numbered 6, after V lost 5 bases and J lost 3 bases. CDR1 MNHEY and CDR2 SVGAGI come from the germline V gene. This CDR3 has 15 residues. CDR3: CASSTGTSGNYEQYV. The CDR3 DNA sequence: TGTGCCAGCAGTACCGGGACTAGCGGAAACTACGAGCAGTACGTC.

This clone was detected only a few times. The CDR3 DNA reads TGCGCCAGCAGTCGGACAGGGGGCGCGATGGGTAGCAATCAGCCCCAGCATTTT. It codes for CASSRTGGAMGSNQPQHF. The chain couples TRBV4-1 to TRBJ1-5, with 11 bases identical to TRBD1. CDR3 size: 18 residues. V lost 6 bases and J lost 0; bases outside the gene matches: 10. Germline CDR1 is MGHRA and CDR2 is YSYEKL.

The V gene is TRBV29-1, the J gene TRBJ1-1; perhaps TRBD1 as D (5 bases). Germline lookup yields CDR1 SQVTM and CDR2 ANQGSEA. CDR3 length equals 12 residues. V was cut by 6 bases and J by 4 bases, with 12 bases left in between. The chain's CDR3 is CSVRDEGTEAFF. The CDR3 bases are TGCAGCGTCAGGGACGAGGGCACTGAAGCTTTCTTT.

CDR3: CASREIDRPNQFF. The CDR3 DNA is TGCGCCAGCAGGGAAATAGACAGACCAAATCAGTTCTTC. This sequence joins TRBV10-2 and TRBJ2-1; the D gene is possibly TRBD1 (5 bases). V dropped 6 bases and J dropped 13 bases, with 19 bases sitting between them. The germline gives CDR1 WSHSY, CDR2 SAAADI. The CDR3 covers 13 residues.

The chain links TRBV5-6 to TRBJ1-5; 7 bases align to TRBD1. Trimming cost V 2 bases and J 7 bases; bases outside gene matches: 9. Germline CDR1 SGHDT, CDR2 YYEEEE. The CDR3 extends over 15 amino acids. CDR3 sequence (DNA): TGTGCCAGCAGCTTAACAGGGGATATCAGACAGCCCCAGCATTTT. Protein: CASSLTGDIRQPQHF.

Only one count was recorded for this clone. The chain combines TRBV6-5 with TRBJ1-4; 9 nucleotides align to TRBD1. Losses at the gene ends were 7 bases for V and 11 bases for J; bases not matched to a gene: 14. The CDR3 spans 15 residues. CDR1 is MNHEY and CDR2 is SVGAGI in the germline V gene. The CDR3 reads CASIALTGGVSKLFF. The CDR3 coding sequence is TGTGCCAGCATCGCACTTACAGGGGGCGTTTCGAAACTGTTTTTT.

The CDR3 spells CASSIDLRTAVSNQPQHF. CDR3 bases: TGTGCCAGTAGTATAGATTTGAGGACAGCCGTTAGCAATCAGCCCCAGCATTTT. The rearrangement uses TRBV19 and TRBJ1-5; perhaps TRBD1 as D (6 bases). The CDR3 is 18 residues long. Germline CDR1 reads LNHDA; CDR2 reads SQIVND (reference sequence). Trimming stripped 0 bases from V and 0 bases from J, with 15 bases between.

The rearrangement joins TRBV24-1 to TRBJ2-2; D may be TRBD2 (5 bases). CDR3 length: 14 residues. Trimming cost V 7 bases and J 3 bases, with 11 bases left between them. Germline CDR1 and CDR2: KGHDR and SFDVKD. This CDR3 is CATRRSGDTGELFF. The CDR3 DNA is TGTGCCACCAGGCGCAGCGGTGACACCGGGGAGCTGTTTTTT.

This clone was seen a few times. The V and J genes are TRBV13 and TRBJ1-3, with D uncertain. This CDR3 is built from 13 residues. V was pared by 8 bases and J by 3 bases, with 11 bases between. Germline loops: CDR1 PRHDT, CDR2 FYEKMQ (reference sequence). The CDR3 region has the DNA TGTGCCAGCGGAAGAACAGTTGGAAACACCATATATTTT. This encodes CASGRTVGNTIYF.

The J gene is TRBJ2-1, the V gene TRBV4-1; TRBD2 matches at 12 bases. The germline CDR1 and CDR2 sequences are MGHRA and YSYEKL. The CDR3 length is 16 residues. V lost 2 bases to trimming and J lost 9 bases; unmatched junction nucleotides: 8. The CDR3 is CASSQTPSGGASEQFF. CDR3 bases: TGCGCCAGCAGCCAAACCCCTAGCGGGGGGGCCAGTGAGCAGTTCTTC.

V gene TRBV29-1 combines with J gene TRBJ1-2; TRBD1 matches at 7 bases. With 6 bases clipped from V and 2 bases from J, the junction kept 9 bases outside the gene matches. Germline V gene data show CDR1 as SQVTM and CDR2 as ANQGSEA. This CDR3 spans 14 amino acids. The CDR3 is CSVRQGPLNYGYTF. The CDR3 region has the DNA TGCAGCGTACGACAGGGACCACTAAACTATGGCTACACCTTC.

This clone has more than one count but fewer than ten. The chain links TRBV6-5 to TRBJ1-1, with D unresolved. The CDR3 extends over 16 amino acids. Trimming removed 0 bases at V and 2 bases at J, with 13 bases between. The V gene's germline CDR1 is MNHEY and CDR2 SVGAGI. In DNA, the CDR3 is TGTGCCAGCAGTTACTCTTTGGCCCAACCAAACACTGAAGCTTTCTTT. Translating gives CASSYSLAQPNTEAFF.

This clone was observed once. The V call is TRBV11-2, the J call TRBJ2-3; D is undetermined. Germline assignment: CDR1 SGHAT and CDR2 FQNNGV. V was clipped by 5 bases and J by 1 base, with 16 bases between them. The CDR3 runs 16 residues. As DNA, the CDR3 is TGTGCCAGCAGCCCGAGACTGGAGCCGGGCACAGATACGCAGTATTTT. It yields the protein CASSPRLEPGTDTQYF.